The next 7 T cell receptor beta chains were all read from a single sample in a study of OX40 agonist ivuxolimab in advanced cancers. The assay was immunoSEQ multiplex PCR, and TCRdb's table has in-frame clones only and misses some. Of tens of thousands of clones listed, more than 80% were seen once; the top ten hold approximately 0.51%. The specimen was CD4+ or CD8+ T cells sorted from blood, collected in a trial of the OX40 agonist ivuxolimab. All receptors come from an adult with an advanced solid tumor such as melanoma, head and neck, liver or kidney cancer.

The chain is built from TRBV6-1 and TRBJ1-3, with 9 bases matching TRBD1. The J segment lost 4 bases and the V segment lost 6 bases, leaving 4 bases of the junction unmatched. There are 14 residues in the CDR3. CDR1 is MNHNS, CDR2 SASEGT, per germline. Written as DNA, the CDR3 is TGTGCCAGCAGACAACAGGGGGCGGGAAACACCATATATTTT. This gives the protein CASRQQGAGNTIYF.

J is TRBJ2-2 and V is TRBV21-1; the D call TRBD2 from the table was never checked on the DNA. TRBV21-1 is flagged as a pseudogene. The CDR3 sequence is 23 residues long. Here the CDR3 reads CASSKKFFSGISRDWGDTGELFF. CDR3 nucleotide sequence: TGTGCCAGCAGCAAAAAGTTTTTTAGCGGGATTAGCCGTGACTGGGGGGACACCGGGGAGCTGTTTTTT.

Note on this clone: This CDR3 is also generated by other DNA sequences in the sample. The gene calls are TRBV2 and TRBJ1-5, with TRBD1 as a possible D gene (5 bases). V was cut by 2 bases and J by 7 bases, with 12 bases left in between. The CDR3 sequence is 14 residues long. The germline V gene has CDR1 SNHLY and CDR2 FYNNEI. The CDR3 loop is CASSEQGSHQPQHF. The CDR3 bases are TGTGCCAGCAGTGAACAGGGAAGCCACCAGCCCCAGCATTTT.

V usage is TRBV11-2 and J usage is TRBJ2-7; 9 bases are shared with TRBD1. Germline V CDR1 and CDR2: SGHAT, FQNNGV. V dropped 1 base and J dropped 5; count of bases not matched to a gene: 3. There are 14 residues in the CDR3. The CDR3 sequence is CASSLGDRDNEQYF. Written as DNA, the CDR3 is TGTGCCAGCAGCTTAGGGGACAGGGACAACGAGCAGTACTTC.

The chain couples TRBV7-2 to TRBJ2-5; tentatively, D is TRBD1 or TRBD2 (5 bases each). The CDR3 length is 12 residues. With 5 bases removed from V and 4 bases from J, the gap between germline ends came to 8 bases. Germline V gene data show CDR1 as SGHTA and CDR2 as FQGNSA. In DNA, the CDR3 is TGTGCCAGCAGCCGGGGCTCAGAGACCCAGTACTTC. Translated, it gives CASSRGSETQYF.

The chain has TRBV28 and TRBJ2-7; maybe TRBD2 (6 bases). This CDR3 spans 13 amino acids. V was clipped by 6 bases and J by 0 bases, with 9 bases between them. In germline, CDR1 is MDHEN, CDR2 SYDVKM. The CDR3 spells CASRGTGSYEQYF. The CDR3 nucleotides read TGTGCCAGCAGGGGGACTGGCTCCTACGAGCAGTACTTC.

This clone has just a few counts. The chain carries TRBV19 and TRBJ2-4; 11 bases align to TRBD2. The CDR3 runs to 13 residues. Germline CDR1 reads LNHDA; CDR2 reads SQIVND (reference sequence). Unmatched junction bases numbered 1, after V lost 5 bases and J lost 7 bases. In DNA form, the CDR3 reads TGTGCCAGTAGTGCTAGCGGGGGGAACATTCAGTACTTC. It translates to CASSASGGNIQYF.